Listed below are T cell receptor beta chains from one sample, sequenced in a study of cytomegalovirus exposure and HLA in healthy donors. Method: immunoSEQ multiplex PCR; TCRdb's copy keeps in-frame clones and lacks some. Among fewer than 400,000 clones listed, roughly 86% were seen once. Source material: PBMCs. The receptors come from a man between 25 and 39 years old in good health and CMV-seronegative. CDR3s include the opening cysteine and the closing phenylalanine or tryptophan. D genes are given only for firm matches. The size of a clone is reported for some rows only, either as once, few or many, or as a class for expanded clones.

abundance | j_gene | d_gene | v_gene | CDR3nt | CDR3aa
- | TRBJ2-7 | - | TRBV7-2 | TGTGCCAGCAGCTTCGGGCGGGCCTACGAGCAGTACTTC | CASSFGRAYEQYF
- | TRBJ2-7 | - | TRBV5-4 | TGTGCCAGCAGCCCCCGAGGGACCTACGAGCAGTACTTC | CASSPRGTYEQYF
few | TRBJ2-7 | - | TRBV7-9 | TGTGCCAGCAGCTTATGGGGGCGCAGGCCCGAGCAGTACTTC | CASSLWGRRPEQYF
- | TRBJ2-7 | - | TRBV11-2 | TGTGCCAGCAGTTTCCCTAGGACTTTCGAGCAGTACTTC | CASSFPRTFEQYF
once | TRBJ1-5 | - | TRBV7-8 | TGTGCCAGCAGCTTATCGTCGACCACAGGGTTCCCCAATCAGCCCCAGCATTTT | CASSLSSTTGFPNQPQHF
- | TRBJ1-4 | TRBD1 | TRBV6-5 | TGTGCCAGCAGTTACGGTGCAGGGGGCGAAAAACTGTTTTTT | CASSYGAGGEKLFF
- | TRBJ2-7 | TRBD1 | TRBV2 | TGTGCCAGCGGACAGGGTACCTACGAGCAGTACTTC | CASGQGTYEQYF
- | TRBJ2-7 | - | TRBV7-9 | TGTGCCAGCAGCGTTTATCGGGACTCTCCCTCCCCCGAGTACTTC | CASSVYRDSPSPEYF
- | TRBJ2-3 | - | TRBV12-1 | TGTGCCAGCAGCTTTGGACTAGCGGGGACTAGCACAGATACGCAGTATTTT | CASSFGLAGTSTDTQYF
- | TRBJ2-3 | TRBD2 | TRBV5-1 | TGCGCCAGCAGCTTGGAACTAGCGGCGGGCACAGATACGCAGTATTTT | CASSLELAAGTDTQYF
once | TRBJ2-6 | - | TRBV2 | TGTGCCAGGGCAGGGGGGGCCAACGTCCTGACTTTC | CARAGGANVLTF
- | TRBJ2-7 | TRBD1 | TRBV9 | TGTGCCAGCAGCGTAGGGGACAGGGCCTCCTACGAGCAGTACTTC | CASSVGDRASYEQYF
- | TRBJ2-1 | TRBD1 | TRBV19 | TGTGCCAGTTCGGCAGGGGGCCGTGAGCAGTTCTTC | CASSAGGREQFF
- | TRBJ1-5 | TRBD1 | TRBV6-5 | TGTGCCAGCAGTTCGAAAGGACAGGGGGCACGTCAGCCCCAGCATTTT | CASSSKGQGARQPQHF
- | TRBJ1-5 | - | TRBV7-8 | TGTGCCAGCAGCTCCCACAGGGACCTAAGCCAAAAAAGCAATCAGCCCCAGCATTTT | CASSSHRDLSQKSNQPQHF
- | TRBJ1-5 | - | TRBV27 | TGTGCCAGCAGTTCCCGCTCTGGGGGGTATCAGCCCCAGCATTTT | CASSSRSGGYQPQHF
- | TRBJ1-5 | TRBD1 | TRBV18 | TGTGCCAGCTCACCTGGGACAGCCGGGAATCAGCCCCAGCATTTT | CASSPGTAGNQPQHF
- | TRBJ2-7 | TRBD1 | TRBV5-1 | TGCGCCAGCAGCTTGGCGAGGGCAGGGGGTATGTACGAGCAGTACTTC | CASSLARAGGMYEQYF
- | TRBJ2-7 | TRBD1 | TRBV4-1 | TGCGCCAGCAGCCAAGGTACAGGGGGCGTCTCCTACGAGCAGTACTTC | CASSQGTGGVSYEQYF
- | TRBJ2-7 | - | TRBV9 | TGTGCCAGCAGCGTAGGAACAGAGTTCTTCTACGAGCAGTACTTC | CASSVGTEFFYEQYF
few | TRBJ1-2 | - | TRBV6-6 | TGTGCCAGCAGTTACTCGGGGGGATCCTATGGCTACACCTTC | CASSYSGGSYGYTF
few | TRBJ1-2 | - | TRBV19 | TGTGCCAGTAGTACAGGGAAAATTTGCTACACCTTC | CASSTGKICYTF
- | TRBJ2-5 | TRBD2 | TRBV11-2 | TGTGCCAGCAGCTTAGGCGCGGGGGGTGGACAAGAGACCCAGTACTTC | CASSLGAGGGQETQYF
- | TRBJ1-1 | - | TRBV5-6 | TGTGCCAGCAGCTCGGGGGGTCACGCCGGGACTATGGGAGCTTTCTTT | CASSSGGHAGTMGAFF
- | TRBJ2-5 | TRBD1 | TRBV7-6 | TGTGCCAGCAGCAGCCTCGGGACAGTACAAGAGACCCAGTACTTC | CASSSLGTVQETQYF
- | TRBJ1-1 | - | TRBV5-6 | TGTGCCAGCAGCTTGGGACAAATGAACACTGAAGCTTTCTTT | CASSLGQMNTEAFF
- | TRBJ2-2 | - | TRBV30 | TGTGCCTGGAGGTGGCAGGGGAACACCGGGGAGCTGTTTTTT | CAWRWQGNTGELFF
- | TRBJ1-4 | - | TRBV5-4 | TGTGCCACCCAGGACTCACCTAATGAAAAACTGTTTTTT | CATQDSPNEKLFF
- | TRBJ2-5 | - | TRBV9 | TGTGCCAGCAGCGTAGATGAGGGAAGAGCAGAGACCCAGTACTTC | CASSVDEGRAETQYF
- | TRBJ1-2 | TRBD1 | TRBV7-2 | TGTGCCAGCAGCCCGGACAGGGCTAACTATGGCTACACCTTC | CASSPDRANYGYTF
- | TRBJ2-1 | - | TRBV7-6 | TGTGCCAGCAGCTTAACGGCGGGGAACAATGAGCAGTTCTTC | CASSLTAGNNEQFF
- | TRBJ1-5 | - | TRBV18 | TGTGCCAGCTCAAAACAGGGCGCATTCAATCAGCCCCAGCATTTT | CASSKQGAFNQPQHF
- | TRBJ1-2 | - | TRBV5-4 | TGTGCCAGCAGCTTGGCCAGGGGTGAAGTAGGAGGCTACACCTTC | CASSLARGEVGGYTF
once | TRBJ1-4 | TRBD1 | TRBV19 | TGTGCCAGTAGTAGAAACAGGGGCGGGAATGAAAAACTGTTTTTT | CASSRNRGGNEKLFF
- | TRBJ2-2 | - | TRBV10-1 | TGCGCCAGCAGCAGGGGGAACACCGGGGAGCTGTTTTTT | CASSRGNTGELFF
- | TRBJ2-2 | - | TRBV4-1 | TGCGCCAGCAGTCAACTGAACACCGGGGAGCTGTTTTTT | CASSQLNTGELFF
- | TRBJ2-7 | TRBD1 | TRBV11-2 | TGTGCCAGCAGTTCGGGGACAGTTAGCTCCTACGAGCAGTACTTC | CASSSGTVSSYEQYF
- | TRBJ2-7 | - | TRBV6-1 | TGTGCCAGCAGTGGACAGGATTACTACGAGCAGTACTTC | CASSGQDYYEQYF
- | TRBJ2-7 | - | TRBV7-9 | TGTGCCAGCAGCGTGCCGGAGCTCTACGAGCAGTACTTC | CASSVPELYEQYF
- | TRBJ1-1 | TRBD1 | TRBV29-1 | TGCAGCGTTGTAGGCGTGACAGGGGCCCTAGGGGAAGCTTTCTTT | CSVVGVTGALGEAFF
once | TRBJ2-7 | - | TRBV4-1 | TGCGCCAGCAGCCAAGAAAAAGGACAACTCGCCTACGAGCAGTACTTC | CASSQEKGQLAYEQYF
- | TRBJ1-1 | - | TRBV6-1 | TGTGCCAGCAGTGAAGCGCGGGGGGCAAGCACTGAAGCTTTCTTT | CASSEARGASTEAFF
once | TRBJ1-4 | - | TRBV5-6 | TGTGCCAGCAGCTCAGCAATTCAGGGATGGGGTGAAAAACTGTTTTTT | CASSSAIQGWGEKLFF
- | TRBJ2-7 | - | TRBV7-9 | TGTGCCAGCAGCTTCTCTTGGACTAACTACGAGCAGTACTTC | CASSFSWTNYEQYF
- | TRBJ1-2 | TRBD1 | TRBV7-2 | TGTGCCAGCAGCCCAGTGGACAGGGGGCCCGGCTACTATGGCTACACCTTC | CASSPVDRGPGYYGYTF
- | TRBJ1-4 | - | TRBV5-1 | TGCGCCAGCAGCTTGGCCGGTAGTGAAAAACTGTTTTTT | CASSLAGSEKLFF
- | TRBJ2-7 | - | TRBV5-6 | TGTGCCAGCAGCTTGTATGCGGTCCCCTACGAGCAGTACTTC | CASSLYAVPYEQYF
- | TRBJ1-1 | - | TRBV18 | TGTGCCAGCTCACGACACCGGGAGAACACTGAAGCTTTCTTT | CASSRHRENTEAFF
- | TRBJ1-5 | TRBD1 | TRBV18 | TGTGCCAGCTCGGATACCAGGGGGCAGGGTTATCAGCCCCAGCATTTT | CASSDTRGQGYQPQHF
- | TRBJ1-1 | TRBD1 | TRBV9 | TGTGCCAGTGGGACAGGGGTATTAAGAACTGAAGCTTTCTTT | CASGTGVLRTEAFF
- | TRBJ1-2 | - | TRBV7-9 | TGTGCCAGCAGCTCTGGGCTGACAAGGGGCTACACCTTC | CASSSGLTRGYTF
- | TRBJ1-6 | TRBD1 | TRBV27 | TGTGCCAGCAGTTTCTACAGGGGGTTAAGTTCACCCCTCCACTTT | CASSFYRGLSSPLHF
- | TRBJ1-2 | TRBD1 | TRBV23-1 | TGCGCCAGCAATCAATCCGGGACAGGAACTAACTATGGCTACACCTTC | CASNQSGTGTNYGYTF
- | TRBJ1-3 | - | TRBV9 | TGTGCCAGCAGCGCTTTTCAGGGTTTTGCTGGAAACACCATATATTTT | CASSAFQGFAGNTIYF
- | TRBJ1-2 | TRBD1 | TRBV14 | TGTGCCAGCAGCCCCAGACAGGGGGCAGGAGGCTACACCTTC | CASSPRQGAGGYTF
- | TRBJ2-7 | - | TRBV5-1 | TGCGCCAGCAGTTTTGGACAGTCCTACGAGCAGTACTTC | CASSFGQSYEQYF
- | TRBJ1-2 | - | TRBV6-6 | TGTGCCAGCAGTTACTCGAAGTGGAGAGCTAACTATGGCTACACCTTC | CASSYSKWRANYGYTF
- | TRBJ1-4 | TRBD1 | TRBV11-2 | TGTGCCAGCAGCTTCAACCGGGACAGGGGGCGGGCAACTAATGAAAAACTGTTTTTT | CASSFNRDRGRATNEKLFF